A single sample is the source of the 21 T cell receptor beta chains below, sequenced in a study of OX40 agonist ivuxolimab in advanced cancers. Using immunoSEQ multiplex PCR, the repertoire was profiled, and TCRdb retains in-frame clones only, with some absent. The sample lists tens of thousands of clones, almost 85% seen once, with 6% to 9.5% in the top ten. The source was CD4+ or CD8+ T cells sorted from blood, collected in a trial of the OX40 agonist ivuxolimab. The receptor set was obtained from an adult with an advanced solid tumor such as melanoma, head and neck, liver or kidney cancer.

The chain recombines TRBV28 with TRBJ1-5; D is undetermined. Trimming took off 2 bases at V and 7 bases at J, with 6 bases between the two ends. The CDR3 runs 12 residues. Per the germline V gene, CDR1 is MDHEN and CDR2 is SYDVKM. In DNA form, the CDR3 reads TGTGCCAGCAGTTTACGGGGACAGCCCCAGCATTTT. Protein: CASSLRGQPQHF.

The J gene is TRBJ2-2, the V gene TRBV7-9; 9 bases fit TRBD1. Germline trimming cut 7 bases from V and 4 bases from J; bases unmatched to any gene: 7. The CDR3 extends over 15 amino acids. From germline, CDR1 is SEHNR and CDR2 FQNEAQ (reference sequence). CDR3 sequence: CASIDRGISTGELFF. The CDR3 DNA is TGTGCCAGCATCGACAGGGGGATTAGCACCGGGGAGCTGTTTTTT.

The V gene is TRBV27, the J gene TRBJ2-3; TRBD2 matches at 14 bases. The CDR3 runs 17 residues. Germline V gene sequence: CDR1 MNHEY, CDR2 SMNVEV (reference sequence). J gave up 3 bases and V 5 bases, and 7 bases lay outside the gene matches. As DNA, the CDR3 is TGTGCCAGCAGTCCCCGGACTAGCGGGGGGTGGACAGATACGCAGTATTTT. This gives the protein CASSPRTSGGWTDTQYF.

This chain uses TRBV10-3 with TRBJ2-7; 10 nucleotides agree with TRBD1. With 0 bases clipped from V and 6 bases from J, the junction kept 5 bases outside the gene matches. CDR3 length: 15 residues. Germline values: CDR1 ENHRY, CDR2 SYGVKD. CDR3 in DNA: TGTGCCATCAGTGAGTCAGTGACAGGGGGCCTCGAGCAGTACTTC. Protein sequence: CAISESVTGGLEQYF.

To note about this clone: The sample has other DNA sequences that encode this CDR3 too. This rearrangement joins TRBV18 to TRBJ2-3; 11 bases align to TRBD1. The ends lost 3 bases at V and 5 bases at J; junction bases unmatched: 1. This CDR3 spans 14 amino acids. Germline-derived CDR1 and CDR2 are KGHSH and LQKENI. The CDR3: CASSPGTGGDTQYF. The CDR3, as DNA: TGTGCCAGCTCACCGGGGACAGGGGGAGATACGCAGTATTTT.

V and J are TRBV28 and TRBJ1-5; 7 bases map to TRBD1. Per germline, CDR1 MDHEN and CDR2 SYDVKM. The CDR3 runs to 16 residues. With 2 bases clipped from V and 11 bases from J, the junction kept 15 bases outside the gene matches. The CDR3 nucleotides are TGTGCCAGCAGTTTAGTAGTAGGACAGGCCCCTATGGCCCAGCATTTT. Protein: CASSLVVGQAPMAQHF. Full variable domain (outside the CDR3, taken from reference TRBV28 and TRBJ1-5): DVKVTQSSRYLVKRTGEKVFLECVQDMDHENMFWYRQDPGLGLRLIYFSYDVKMKEKGDIPEGYSVSREKKERFSLILESASTNQTSMYLCASSLVVGQAPMAQHFGDGTRLSIL.

The CDR3 bases are TGTGCCAGCCACAGGGGGCCTCGTAATGAAAAACTGTTTTTT. It is translated as CASHRGPRNEKLFF. The chain is built from TRBV27 and TRBJ1-4; 9 bases fit TRBD1. V lost 8 bases, J lost 4 bases, and 5 bases stayed unmatched. In germline, CDR1 is MNHEY, CDR2 SMNVEV (reference sequence). CDR3 size: 14 residues.

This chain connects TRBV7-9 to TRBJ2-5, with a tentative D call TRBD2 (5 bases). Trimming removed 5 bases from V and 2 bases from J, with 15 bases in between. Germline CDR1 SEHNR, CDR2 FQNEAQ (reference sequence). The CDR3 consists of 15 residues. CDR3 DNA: TGTGCCAGCAGCCCCTCCCGAGGGATTCAAGAGACCCAGTACTTC. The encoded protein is CASSPSRGIQETQYF.

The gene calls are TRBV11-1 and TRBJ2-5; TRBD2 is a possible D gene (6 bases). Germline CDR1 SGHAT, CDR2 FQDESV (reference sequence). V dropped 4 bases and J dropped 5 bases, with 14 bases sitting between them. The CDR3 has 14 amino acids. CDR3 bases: TGTGCCAGCAGCTCGCGGGACCTCGGGGAGACCCAGTACTTC. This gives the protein CASSSRDLGETQYF.

In nucleotides, the CDR3 is TGCGCCAGCAGCAAGGACAGGACTTCTAACTATGGCTACACCTTC. Its protein is CASSKDRTSNYGYTF. J is TRBJ1-2 and V is TRBV5-1; 7 bases line up with TRBD1. The CDR3 sequence is 15 residues long. Germline CDR1 is SGHRS and CDR2 is YFSETQ. J lost 0 bases, V lost 4 bases, and 6 bases had no gene match.

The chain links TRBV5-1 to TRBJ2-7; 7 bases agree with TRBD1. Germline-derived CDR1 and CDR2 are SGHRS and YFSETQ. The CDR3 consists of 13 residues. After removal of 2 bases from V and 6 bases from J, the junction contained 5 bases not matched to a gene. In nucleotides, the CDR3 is TGCGCCAGCAGCTTAACAGGGGCGGGCGAGCAGTACTTC. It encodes CASSLTGAGEQYF.

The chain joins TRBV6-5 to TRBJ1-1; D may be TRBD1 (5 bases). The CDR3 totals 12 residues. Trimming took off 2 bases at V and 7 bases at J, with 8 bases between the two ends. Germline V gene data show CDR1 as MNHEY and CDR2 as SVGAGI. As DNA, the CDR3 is TGTGCCAGCAGTTACCCAGGGCGTGAAGCTTTCTTT. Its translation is CASSYPGREAFF.

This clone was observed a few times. CDR3 bases: TGCGCCAGCAGCCCCGGGCCAGGGGGTCCTAGCTCCTACAATGAGCAGTTCTTC. This translates into CASSPGPGGPSSYNEQFF. The J gene is TRBJ2-1, the V gene TRBV5-1; the match to TRBD1 covers 7 bases. This CDR3 comprises 18 residues. The V gene's germline CDR1 is SGHRS and CDR2 YFSETQ. After removal of 4 bases from V and 0 bases from J, the junction contained 13 bases not matched to a gene.

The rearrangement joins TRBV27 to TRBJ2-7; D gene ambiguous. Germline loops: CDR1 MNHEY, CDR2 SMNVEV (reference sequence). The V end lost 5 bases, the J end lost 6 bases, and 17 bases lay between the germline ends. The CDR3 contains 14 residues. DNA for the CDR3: TGTGCCAGCAGTCCGATTGACGGCGGTGGCGAGCAGTACTTC. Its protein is CASSPIDGGGEQYF.

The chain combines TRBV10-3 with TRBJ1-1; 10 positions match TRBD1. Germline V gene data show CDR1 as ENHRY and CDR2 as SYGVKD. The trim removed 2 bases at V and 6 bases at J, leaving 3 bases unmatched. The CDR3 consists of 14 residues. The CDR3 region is CAISEGTGVAEAFF. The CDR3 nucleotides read TGTGCCATCAGTGAGGGGACAGGGGTGGCTGAAGCTTTCTTT.

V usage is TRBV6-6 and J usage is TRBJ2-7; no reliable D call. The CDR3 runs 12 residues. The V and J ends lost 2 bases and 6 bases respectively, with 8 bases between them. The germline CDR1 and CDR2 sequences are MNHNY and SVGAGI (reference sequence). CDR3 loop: CASSYRVGEQYF. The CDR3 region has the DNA TGTGCCAGCAGTTACAGGGTCGGCGAGCAGTACTTC.

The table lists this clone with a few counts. CDR3 residues: CASSTGTGGKQYF. CDR3 bases: TGTGCCAGTAGTACCGGGACAGGGGGCAAGCAGTACTTC. This chain uses TRBV19 with TRBJ2-7; 12 bases are shared with TRBD1. V was pared by 4 bases and J by 8 bases, with 3 bases of the junction left unmatched. This CDR3 is 13 amino acids long. Per germline, CDR1 LNHDA and CDR2 SQIVND (reference sequence).

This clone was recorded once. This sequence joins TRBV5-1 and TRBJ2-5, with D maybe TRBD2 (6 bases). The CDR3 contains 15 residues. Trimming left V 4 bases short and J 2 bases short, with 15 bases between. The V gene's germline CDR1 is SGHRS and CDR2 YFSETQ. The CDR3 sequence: CASSTLGGLQETQYF. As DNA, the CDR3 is TGCGCCAGCAGCACACTCGGGGGTTTACAAGAGACCCAGTACTTC.

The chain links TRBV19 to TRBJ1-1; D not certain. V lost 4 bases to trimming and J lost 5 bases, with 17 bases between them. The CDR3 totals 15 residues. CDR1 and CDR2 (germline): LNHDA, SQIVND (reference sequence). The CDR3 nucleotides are TGTGCCAGTAGTACATCCCTCCGGGGATGGACTGAAGCTTTCTTT. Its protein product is CASSTSLRGWTEAFF.

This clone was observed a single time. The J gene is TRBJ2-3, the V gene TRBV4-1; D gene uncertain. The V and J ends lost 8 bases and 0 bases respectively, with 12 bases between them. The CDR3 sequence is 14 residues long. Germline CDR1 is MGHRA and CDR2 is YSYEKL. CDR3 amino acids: CASCDLSSTDTQYF. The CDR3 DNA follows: TGCGCCAGCTGCGATCTCTCTAGCACAGATACGCAGTATTTT.

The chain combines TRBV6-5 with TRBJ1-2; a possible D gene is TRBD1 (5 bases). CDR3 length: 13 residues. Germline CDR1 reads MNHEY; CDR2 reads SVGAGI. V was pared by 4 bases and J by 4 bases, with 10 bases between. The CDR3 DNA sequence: TGTGCCAGCAGTTCCCAGGGACCCTATGGCTACACCTTC. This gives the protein CASSSQGPYGYTF.